This TCR beta chain stems from a study of vaccination and CD4 T cells after COVID-19. Study in general: Participants, all vaccine recipients, received two doses of either BNT162b2 or mRNA-1273. The post-COVID sampling time was a median 101 days after diagnosis, ranging from 35 to 161.

The Oncomine TCR Beta short-read assay sequenced DNA from cultured CD4+ T cells. Once CD4+ T cells had been cultured, genomic DNA was extracted from them. TCRdb processed the PCR reads anew with MiXCR; each CDR3 protein has one entry. This sample has some 14,000 distinct CDR3 sequences, with 29% found just once. Regarding this clonotype: The antigen is undetermined.

V trimming: 7 bases; J trimming: 6 bases; junction bases outside the gene matches: 6. CDR3 length equals 14 residues. Per germline, CDR1 MNHNS and CDR2 SASEGT. Treatment of the sample: approximately 11-day PBMC culture with coronavirus spike peptide pools or control peptides (ViraFEST assay). Healthy people who got the vaccine had never had SARS-CoV-2 infection, since nucleocapsid antibodies came back negative before and after vaccination. Sequencing was performed on CD4+ T cells from blood, cultured in vitro, taken before SARS-CoV-2 vaccination. The chain has TRBV6-1 and TRBJ2-3; 11 bases fit TRBD1. The receptor was isolated from a human donor who received a COVID-19 vaccine. In nucleotides, the CDR3 is TGTGCCAGCACGGGGACAGGGGGTTCCGATACGCAGTATTTT. This translates into CASTGTGGSDTQYF.